Shown below are 14 T cell receptor beta chains from a single sample sequenced in a study of T cells after yellow fever vaccination. Using its own MiXCR run on the 5' RACE reads, TCRdb lists one record per CDR3 protein. There are roughly 300,000 distinct CDR3 sequences in the sample; 6.8% occur only once, and roughly a sixth lies in the top ten. The sample consisted of PBMCs, taken more than 35 days after the first yellow fever vaccination. These receptors were obtained from a young man who received the YFV17D yellow fever vaccine.

This clonotype was observed a handful of times. The chain combines TRBV11-2 with TRBJ2-7; D gene ambiguous. The V end was cut by 1 base, the J end by 0 bases, with 7 bases between. The CDR3 extends over 14 amino acids. From germline, CDR1 is SGHAT and CDR2 FQNNGV. The CDR3 loop is CASSLVAASYEQYF. The CDR3 region has the DNA TGTGCCAGCAGCTTAGTCGCAGCCTCCTACGAGCAGTACTTC.

The chain uses TRBV5-1 and TRBJ2-3, with D perhaps matching TRBD2 (6 bases). Germline V CDR1 and CDR2: SGHRS, YFSETQ. This CDR3 comprises 17 residues. Trimming shortened V by 1 base and J by 4 bases, and 19 bases separated the two germline ends. CDR3 nucleotides: TGCGCCAGCAGCTTGCCGGACGCCACTCCGGGGGCAGATACGCAGTATTTT. It specifies CASSLPDATPGADTQYF.

CDR3 amino acids: CASMGPGRNTEAFF. CDR3 nucleotide sequence: TGTGCCAGCATGGGGCCCGGGAGGAACACTGAAGCTTTCTTT. This chain links TRBV6-1 with TRBJ1-1; perhaps TRBD1 as D (5 bases). Trimming shortened V by 7 bases and J by 1 base, and 13 bases separated the two germline ends. Germline V lookup: CDR1 MNHNS, CDR2 SASEGT. The CDR3 length is 14 residues.

This clonotype was observed at least ten times. The chain is built from TRBV6-1 and TRBJ2-2, with D possibly matching TRBD1 (6 bases). V lost 6 bases and J lost 1, with 9 bases in between. This CDR3 has 14 amino acids. Germline-derived CDR1 and CDR2 are MNHNS and SASEGT. CDR3 DNA sequence: TGTGCCAGCAGATTCAGGGGGAACACCGGGGAGCTGTTTTTT. Translation gives CASRFRGNTGELFF.

Only a few counts were recorded for this clonotype. The chain links TRBV5-1 to TRBJ2-3, with D unresolved. The germline CDR1 and CDR2 sequences are SGHRS and YFSETQ. Trimming left V 6 bases short and J 3 bases short, with 11 bases between. The CDR3 has 13 amino acids. The CDR3 sequence: CASKDGITDTQYF. DNA of the CDR3: TGCGCCAGCAAGGACGGTATTACAGATACGCAGTATTTT.

The table lists this clonotype with many counts. The chain joins TRBV7-8 to TRBJ1-1, with D unresolved. V was trimmed by 5 bases and J by 1 base, leaving 11 bases between them. The CDR3 is made up of 14 amino acids. Germline V gene sequence: CDR1 SGHVS, CDR2 FQNEAQ. CDR3 region: CASSRRAANTEAFF. In DNA form, the CDR3 reads TGTGCCAGCAGCAGGAGGGCGGCGAACACTGAAGCTTTCTTT.

This chain connects TRBV7-9 to TRBJ2-7, with TRBD1 as a possible D gene (5 bases). This CDR3 has 15 residues. Trimming removed 1 base from V and 2 bases from J, with 12 bases in between. Per the germline V gene, CDR1 is SEHNR and CDR2 is FQNEAQ (reference sequence). The CDR3 spells CASSLVPGIPYEQYF. The CDR3 DNA reads as TGTGCCAGCAGCTTAGTTCCAGGGATCCCCTACGAGCAGTACTTC.

The rearrangement uses TRBV5-1 and TRBJ2-7; weak D call: TRBD1 (5 bases). The V gene's germline CDR1 is SGHRS and CDR2 YFSETQ. The CDR3 sequence is 13 residues long. V gave up 8 bases and J gave up 1 base, with 13 bases separating them. The CDR3 sequence is CARLRQNSYEQYV. The CDR3, as DNA: TGCGCCAGGCTGCGACAGAATTCCTACGAGCAGTACGTC.

V gene TRBV20-1 combines with J gene TRBJ2-2, with 13 bases fitting TRBD2. The J segment lost 0 bases and the V segment lost 3 bases, leaving 1 base of the junction unmatched. Germline CDR1 and CDR2: DFQATT and SNEGSKA (reference sequence). The CDR3 spans 16 residues. CDR3 residues: CSARGTSGANTGELFF. As DNA, the CDR3 is TGCAGTGCTAGGGGGACTAGCGGGGCGAACACCGGGGAGCTGTTTTTT.

This clonotype was seen a handful of times. This chain joins TRBV15 and TRBJ1-1; D gene uncertain. The CDR3 extends over 19 amino acids. Trimming removed 2 bases at V and 7 bases at J, with 29 bases between. Germline CDR1 is LNHNV and CDR2 is YYDKDF (reference sequence). The CDR3 loop is CATSRLQHTTAPNDGEAFF. CDR3 bases: TGTGCCACCAGCAGACTGCAGCACACTACAGCGCCAAACGATGGTGAAGCTTTCTTT.

This chain links TRBV5-4 with TRBJ2-3, with 7 bases matching TRBD1. The CDR3 loop spans 14 amino acids. Looked up from germline, CDR1 is SGHNT and CDR2 is YYREEE (reference sequence). The ends lost 9 bases at V and 1 base at J; junction bases unmatched: 8. CDR3 in DNA: TGTGCCACCCGAGGGGGCGAGGGCACAGATACGCAGTATTTT. This translates into CATRGGEGTDTQYF.

This clonotype was seen repeatedly, ten times or more. This chain uses TRBV12-3 or TRBV12-4 with TRBJ2-7; 8 bases are shared with TRBD2. The length of the CDR3 is 14 residues. The V segment lost 6 bases and the J segment 6 bases; nucleotides outside the gene matches: 10. The DNA for the CDR3 is TGTGCCAGCAGGGTCCACGGGGGGGCCGGCGAGCAGTACTTC. As protein: CASRVHGGAGEQYF.

In its sample, this clonotype was seen a few times. The V gene is TRBV6-5, the J gene TRBJ2-6, with D possibly being TRBD1 or TRBD2 (5 bases each). CDR1 and CDR2 (germline): MNHEY, SVGAGI. Trimming pared 2 bases from V and 2 bases from J, leaving 7 bases between. The CDR3 length is 15 residues. CDR3 bases: TGTGCCAGCAGTTACCTGGGGGCTGGGGCCAACGTCCTGACTTTC. Protein sequence: CASSYLGAGANVLTF.

This clonotype was counted between two and nine times. This chain uses TRBV2 with TRBJ2-7; the match to TRBD1 covers 7 bases. This CDR3 contains 12 residues. J lost 8 bases, V lost 6 bases, and 7 bases had no gene match. Germline CDR1 reads SNHLY; CDR2 reads FYNNEI. The CDR3 coding sequence is TGTGCCAGCAGGTATACAAGGGGGCAGCAGTACTTC. It translates to CASRYTRGQQYF.